The next 9 T cell receptor beta chains were all read from a single sample in a study of T-cell reconstitution after alpha-beta-depleted transplantation in children. Preparation of the TCRbeta library was carried out with unique molecular identifiers. TCRdb ran MiXCR on the PCR reads and lists one entry per CDR3 protein. Of around 600,000 distinct CDR3 sequences in the sample, under 12% were seen once. The sample in question was PBMCs from the stem cell graft donor, obtained from the stem cell graft. The receptors stem from a human donor who donated a stem cell graft to a child with acute myeloid leukemia.

This clonotype has at least ten counts. The chain is built from TRBV12-3 or TRBV12-4 and TRBJ2-7, with 9 nucleotides matching TRBD2. V lost 6 bases and J lost 4; bases outside the gene matches: 10. There are 15 residues in the CDR3. This CDR3 reads CASRPTGTSGYEQYF. CDR3 bases: TGTGCCAGCAGGCCTACAGGCACTAGCGGGTACGAGCAGTACTTC.

CDR3 nucleotide sequence: TGCAGCCACAGACTAGCGGAAGAGACCCAGTACTTC. Translated, it gives CSHRLAEETQYF. The chain employs TRBV29-1 and TRBJ2-5; 9 positions agree with TRBD2. This CDR3 is built from 12 residues. Unmatched junction bases numbered 4, after V lost 8 bases and J lost 3 bases. Germline V gene lookup returns CDR1 SQVTM and CDR2 ANQGSEA.

V gene TRBV20-1 combines with J gene TRBJ1-2, with D perhaps matching TRBD1 (5 bases). Deletions cut 6 bases from V and 6 bases from J, with 17 bases between. CDR3 length equals 13 residues. Germline CDR1 is DFQATT and CDR2 is SNEGSKA (reference sequence). CDR3 nucleotide sequence: TGCAGTGCCCCGGTTGTTCGGGGCGATGGCTACACCTTC. Its protein is CSAPVVRGDGYTF.

This clonotype was recorded many times. The V and J genes are TRBV29-1 and TRBJ2-7; TRBD2 aligns across 7 bases. Germline-derived CDR1 and CDR2 are SQVTM and ANQGSEA. J lost 6 bases, V lost 7 bases, and 6 bases had no gene match. The CDR3 is 11 residues long. The CDR3 DNA is TGCAGCGCCCGAGCGGGACTCGAGCAGTACTTC. This codes for CSARAGLEQYF.

This clonotype has only a few counts. The rearrangement links TRBV9 to TRBJ2-1; TRBD1 or TRBD2 may be the D gene (5 bases each). The germline V and J ends were trimmed by 0 bases and 5 bases, with 18 bases remaining between them. The CDR3 is made up of 17 amino acids. The germline gives CDR1 SGDLS, CDR2 YYNGEE. This CDR3 reads CASSVVGVGVWDNEQFF. In DNA, the CDR3 is TGTGCCAGCAGCGTAGTTGGGGTGGGGGTTTGGGACAATGAGCAGTTCTTC.

The rearrangement links TRBV7-9 to TRBJ2-7, with D possibly being TRBD1 (5 bases). Germline V CDR1 and CDR2: SEHNR, FQNEAQ (reference sequence). Deletions cut 5 bases from V and 9 bases from J, with 17 bases between. The CDR3 has 13 residues. In DNA form, the CDR3 reads TGTGCCAGCAGCCTTAGGCAGGGAAGCGTGCAGTACTTC. The encoded protein is CASSLRQGSVQYF. Variable domain in full (rest from reference TRBV7-9 and TRBJ2-7): DTGVSQNPRHKITKRGQNVTFRCDPISEHNRLYWYRQTLGQGPEFLTYFQNEAQLEKSRLLSDRFSAERPKGSFSTLEIQRTEQGDSAMYLCASSLRQGSVQYFGPGTRLTVT.

This clonotype was counted a few times. The gene calls are TRBV4-2 and TRBJ1-3; D gene uncertain. The V gene lost 1 base and the J gene lost 0 bases, with 10 bases spanning the gap. This CDR3 contains 16 residues. In germline, CDR1 is LGHNA, CDR2 YNFKEQ. The CDR3 sequence is CASSQVGQASGNTIYF. CDR3 DNA: TGTGCCAGCAGCCAAGTGGGCCAGGCCTCTGGAAACACCATATATTTT.

The rearrangement joins TRBV5-1 to TRBJ1-1, with D possibly TRBD1 on 5 matching bases. CDR1 is SGHRS and CDR2 is YFSETQ in the germline V gene. Trimming removed 7 bases from V and 1 base from J, with 17 bases in between. This CDR3 is 15 amino acids long. The CDR3 DNA reads TGCGCCAGCCGCGAGGGGACGCCGGGGAACACTGAAGCTTTCTTT. Its translation: CASREGTPGNTEAFF.

Many counts were recorded for this clonotype. The V gene is TRBV28, the J gene TRBJ1-1; D is uncertain. The V end was cut by 8 bases, the J end by 0 bases, with 13 bases between. CDR1 and CDR2 (germline): MDHEN, SYDVKM. This CDR3 spans 14 amino acids. Here the CDR3 reads CASVVGAMNTEAFF. In nucleotides, the CDR3 is TGTGCCAGCGTTGTAGGAGCCATGAACACTGAAGCTTTCTTT.